The 6 T cell receptor beta chains below come from one sample, sequenced in a study of cytomegalovirus exposure and HLA in healthy donors. The PCR was carried out with 60 Vbeta primers and 13 Jbeta primers. The method was immunoSEQ multiplex PCR; TCRdb's version includes in-frame clones alone and lacks a portion of them. The repertoire has 150,000 to 200,000 clones, more than 75% of them found once; the top ten carry approximately 1.4%. The sample taken for sequencing was PBMCs. The receptors here all came from a woman aged 45-59 years in good health and CMV-seronegative.

The J gene is TRBJ1-5, the V gene TRBV19; 10 nucleotides agree with TRBD1. The trim removed 5 bases at V and 8 bases at J, leaving 6 bases unmatched. Per germline, CDR1 LNHDA and CDR2 SQIVND (reference sequence). The CDR3 is 14 amino acids. The CDR3: CASSATGGAEPQHF. The CDR3 nucleotides read TGTGCCAGTAGTGCGACAGGGGGCGCAGAGCCCCAGCATTTT.

The V gene is TRBV4-2, the J gene TRBJ2-3, with 7 positions matching TRBD2. The V and J ends lost 4 bases and 2 bases, in that order; junction bases with no gene match: 6. The V gene's germline CDR1 is LGHNA and CDR2 YNFKEQ. The CDR3 is made up of 15 amino acids. CDR3 DNA: TGTGCCAGCAGCCCCCTGAGCGGGGACACAGATACGCAGTATTTT. This encodes CASSPLSGDTDTQYF.

V gene TRBV7-9 combines with J gene TRBJ1-5, with a possible D match to TRBD1 (5 bases). Deletions cut 6 bases from V and 2 bases from J, with 14 bases between. The CDR3 has 15 amino acids. CDR1 is SEHNR, CDR2 FQNEAQ, per germline (reference sequence). The DNA of the CDR3 is TGTGCCAGCAGTCCCGGGGGGGTAGGCAATCAGCCCCAGCATTTT. Its protein product is CASSPGGVGNQPQHF. The whole variable domain, filled in from reference TRBV7-9 and TRBJ1-5, reads DTGVSQNPRHKITKRGQNVTFRCDPISEHNRLYWYRQTLGQGPEFLTYFQNEAQLEKSRLLSDRFSAERPKGSFSTLEIQRTEQGDSAMYLCASSPGGVGNQPQHFGDGTRLSIL.

DNA of the CDR3: TGTGCCGGCACCTCGACAGACTCCTACGAGCAGTACTTC. Its protein product is CAGTSTDSYEQYF. V usage is TRBV10-3 and J usage is TRBJ2-7; the D gene is possibly TRBD1 (5 bases). V lost 11 bases and J lost 0, with 14 bases in between. This CDR3 has 13 residues. The germline V gene encodes CDR1 ENHRY and CDR2 SYGVKD.

As DNA, the CDR3 is TGTGCCAGCAGCTTAAAGGGTGCGGGGCCCTACGAGCAGTACTTC. Residues: CASSLKGAGPYEQYF. The chain links TRBV7-2 to TRBJ2-5; tentatively, D is TRBD2 (6 bases). The J call may be incorrect, as the DNA end agrees better with TRBJ2-7. CDR1 and CDR2 from the germline V gene are SGHTA and FQGNSA. CDR3 length: 15 amino acids.

J is TRBJ1-1 and V is TRBV13; a weak D match, TRBD1 (6 bases). This CDR3 region has 14 residues. The V end lost 3 bases, the J end lost 7 bases, and 15 bases lay between the germline ends. Germline-derived CDR1 and CDR2 are PRHDT and FYEKMQ (reference sequence). The CDR3 protein is CASSFRGRVGEAFF. Written as DNA, the CDR3 is TGTGCCAGCAGCTTCAGGGGCCGAGTGGGTGAAGCTTTCTTT.